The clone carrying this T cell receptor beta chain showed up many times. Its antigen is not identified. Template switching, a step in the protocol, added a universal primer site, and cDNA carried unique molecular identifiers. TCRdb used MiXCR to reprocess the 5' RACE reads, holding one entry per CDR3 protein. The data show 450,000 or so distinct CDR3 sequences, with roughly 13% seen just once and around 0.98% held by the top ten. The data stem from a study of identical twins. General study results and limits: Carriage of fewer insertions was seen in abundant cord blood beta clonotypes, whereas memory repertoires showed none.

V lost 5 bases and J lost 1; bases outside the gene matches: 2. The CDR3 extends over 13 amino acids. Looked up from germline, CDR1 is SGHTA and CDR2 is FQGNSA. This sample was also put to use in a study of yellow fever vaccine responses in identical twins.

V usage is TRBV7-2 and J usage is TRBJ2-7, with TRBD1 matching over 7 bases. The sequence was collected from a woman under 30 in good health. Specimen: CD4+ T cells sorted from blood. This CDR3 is CASSQTGSYEQYF. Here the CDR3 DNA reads TGTGCCAGCAGCCAGACAGGGTCCTACGAGCAGTACTTC.